The clone carrying this TCR beta chain was recorded only once. Its cognate antigen is unknown. This record comes from a study of T cells in tuberculosis. Study-level results: Smaller distances to GMM-specific TCRs suggested their expansion in active tuberculosis. Cases with active tuberculosis were adults, while controls were adolescents.

Method: immunoSEQ multiplex PCR; TCRdb's copy keeps in-frame clones and lacks some. This sample has under 50,000 clones, with 95% found just once. On average approximately 100,000 T cells per donor were immunosequenced. The CDR3 runs 16 residues. V lost 2 bases and J lost 7, with 15 bases in between. Germline V gene sequence: CDR1 PRHDT, CDR2 FYEKMQ (reference sequence). V and J are TRBV13 and TRBJ1-6; a possible D gene is TRBD1 (6 bases). The sample comprised PBMCs. This sequence originates from a donor between 10 and 35 years old with latent tuberculosis or without tuberculosis infection. Written as DNA, the CDR3 is TGTGCCAGCAGCTTACAGGCAGGGGCCGGGAATTCACCCCTCCACTTT. Amino acids: CASSLQAGAGNSPLHF.